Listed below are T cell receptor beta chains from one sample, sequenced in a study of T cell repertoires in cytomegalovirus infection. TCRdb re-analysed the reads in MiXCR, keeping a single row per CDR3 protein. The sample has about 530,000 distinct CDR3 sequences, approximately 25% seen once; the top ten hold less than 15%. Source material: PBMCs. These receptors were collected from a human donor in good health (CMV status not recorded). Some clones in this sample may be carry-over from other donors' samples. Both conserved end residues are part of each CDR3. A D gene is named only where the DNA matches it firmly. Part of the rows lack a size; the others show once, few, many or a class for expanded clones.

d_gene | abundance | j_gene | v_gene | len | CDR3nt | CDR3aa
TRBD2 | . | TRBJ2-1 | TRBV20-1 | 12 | TGCAGTGCTAGAGCTAGCGGAAATGAGCAGTTCTTC | CSARASGNEQFF
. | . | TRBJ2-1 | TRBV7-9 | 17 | TGTGCCAGCAGCCCCCGAGCGGCGGGATTCGTCCACAATGAGCAGTTCTTC | CASSPRAAGFVHNEQFF
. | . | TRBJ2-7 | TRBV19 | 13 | TGTGCCAGTAGTAATAGGCGCGGATTCGAGCAGTACTTC | CASSNRRGFEQYF
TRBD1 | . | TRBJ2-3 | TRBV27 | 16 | TGTGCCAGCAGTTCCGCCGGGACAGGGGAGAGAGATACGCAGTATTTT | CASSSAGTGERDTQYF
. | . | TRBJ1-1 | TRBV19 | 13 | TGTGCCAGTAGTATTGGACGGGACACTGAAGCTTTCTTT | CASSIGRDTEAFF
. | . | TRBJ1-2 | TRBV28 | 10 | TGTGCCAGCGGTTTAAATGGCTACACCTTC | CASGLNGYTF
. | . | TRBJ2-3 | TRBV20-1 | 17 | TGCAGTGCTAGCGTACCGTTTGGAGTGTTGGTTAAAGATACGCAGTATTTT | CSASVPFGVLVKDTQYF
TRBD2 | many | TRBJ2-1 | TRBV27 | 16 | TGTGCCAGGAATCCCTCCCGGACTAGCGGGAGGGGTGAGCAGTTCTTC | CARNPSRTSGRGEQFF
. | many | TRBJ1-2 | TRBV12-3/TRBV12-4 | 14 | TGTGCCAGCAGTTCGGGATTCGCAAACTATGGCTACACCTTC | CASSSGFANYGYTF
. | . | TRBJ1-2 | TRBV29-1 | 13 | TGCAGCGTTGACTACCGGGGCCACTATGGCTACACCTTC | CSVDYRGHYGYTF
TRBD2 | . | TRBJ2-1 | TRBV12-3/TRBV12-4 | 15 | TGTGCCAGCAGTGGGCTAGCGGCACTTTACAATGAGCAGTTCTTC | CASSGLAALYNEQFF
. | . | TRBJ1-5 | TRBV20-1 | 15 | TGCAGTGCTAGAAGACAGGCGCGCCCCAATCAGCCCCAGCATTTT | CSARRQARPNQPQHF
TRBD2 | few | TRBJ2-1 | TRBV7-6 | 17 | TGTGCCAGCAGCGCAGACATAGCGGGAGGGCCTCGGGTCGAGCAGTTCTTC | CASSADIAGGPRVEQFF
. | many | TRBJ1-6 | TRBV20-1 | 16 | TGCAGTGCTAGAGATCCGGGGAGCTCCTATAATTCACCCCTCCACTTT | CSARDPGSSYNSPLHF
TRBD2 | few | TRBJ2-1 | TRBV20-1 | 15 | TGCAGCGTGACCCCCCCTAGCGGCAACTACAATGAGCAGTTCTTC | CSVTPPSGNYNEQFF
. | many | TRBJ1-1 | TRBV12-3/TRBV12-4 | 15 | TGTGCCAGCAGACCCACAGGGACGGGGAGCACTGAAGCTTTCTTT | CASRPTGTGSTEAFF
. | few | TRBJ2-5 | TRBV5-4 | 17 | TGTGCCAGCAGCTTTCTAGGGGGTCGGGGGCGTTCCGAGACCCAGTACTTC | CASSFLGGRGRSETQYF
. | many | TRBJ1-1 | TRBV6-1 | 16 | TGTGCCAGCAGTGGGGGTCGGTGGGCGCGGGGCACTGAAGCTTTCTTT | CASSGGRWARGTEAFF
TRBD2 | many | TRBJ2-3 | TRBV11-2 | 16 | TGTGCCAGCAGCTTGTTGGCTAGCGGGAGTATGGATACGCAGTATTTT | CASSLLASGSMDTQYF
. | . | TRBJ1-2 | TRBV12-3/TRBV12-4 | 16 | TGTGCCAGCAGTTTGTCGGAATTTTGGGGGTTCTATGGCTACACCTTC | CASSLSEFWGFYGYTF
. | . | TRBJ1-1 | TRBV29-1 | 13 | TGCAGCGCCTCAGGACAGATGAACACTGAAGCTTTCTTT | CSASGQMNTEAFF
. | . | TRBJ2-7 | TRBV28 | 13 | TGTGCCAGTATGCAGGGAAGGGTCGGGGAGCAGTACTTC | CASMQGRVGEQYF
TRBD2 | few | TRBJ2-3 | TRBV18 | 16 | TGTGCCAGCTCACGTATAGCGGGAGACCCGAGAGATACGCAGTATTTT | CASSRIAGDPRDTQYF
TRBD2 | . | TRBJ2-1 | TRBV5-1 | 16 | TGCGCCAGCAGCTTGGCATCTAGCGGGAGGTTCAATGAGCAGTTCTTC | CASSLASSGRFNEQFF
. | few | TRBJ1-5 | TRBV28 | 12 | TGTGCCAGCAGTTCTGGGGGGATACCCCAGCATTTT | CASSSGGIPQHF
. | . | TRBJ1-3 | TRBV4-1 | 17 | TGCGCCAGCAGCCAACTCCATGTGGGGAACTCTGGAAACACCATATATTTT | CASSQLHVGNSGNTIYF
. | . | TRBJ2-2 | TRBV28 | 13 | TGTGCCAGCAGTCCCTCGGGTTACGGGGAGCTGTTTTTT | CASSPSGYGELFF
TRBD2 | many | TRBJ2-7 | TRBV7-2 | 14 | TGTGCCAGCAGCACCCTAGCGGGTACATGGGAGCAGTACTTC | CASSTLAGTWEQYF
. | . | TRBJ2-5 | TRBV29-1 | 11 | TGCAGCTTCCGACTCGCAGAGACCCAGTACTTC | CSFRLAETQYF
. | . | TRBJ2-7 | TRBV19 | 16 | TGTGCCAGTAGTCAACGAGGTACAGGGAGCTCCTACGAGCAGTACTTC | CASSQRGTGSSYEQYF
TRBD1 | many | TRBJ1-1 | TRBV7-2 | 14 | TGTGCCAGCAGCCCGTTGACAGGGTACACTGAAGCTTTCTTT | CASSPLTGYTEAFF
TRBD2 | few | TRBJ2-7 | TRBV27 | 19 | TGTGCCAGCAGTTTATCGCCTGGGACTAGCGGATATGGGGGTTACGAGCAGTACTTC | CASSLSPGTSGYGGYEQYF
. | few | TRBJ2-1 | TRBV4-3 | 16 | TGCGCCAGCAGCCAAGATTTTTCAGGGGATCCCAATGAGCAGTTCTTC | CASSQDFSGDPNEQFF
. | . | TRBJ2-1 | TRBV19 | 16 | TGTGCCAGTAGTTTGACAGGCTACGGCTCCTACAATGAGCAGTTCTTC | CASSLTGYGSYNEQFF
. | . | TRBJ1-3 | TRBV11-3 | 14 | TGTGCCAGCAGCTTTCGGAATCCTGGAAACACCATATATTTT | CASSFRNPGNTIYF
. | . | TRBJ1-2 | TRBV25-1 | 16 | TGTGCCAGCAGTGAAACCCTCCCCATAGGAGGGTATGGCTACACCTTC | CASSETLPIGGYGYTF
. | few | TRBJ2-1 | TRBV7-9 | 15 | TGTGCCAGCAGCTTAAGGCTTACTACAGACGATGAGCAGTTCTTC | CASSLRLTTDDEQFF
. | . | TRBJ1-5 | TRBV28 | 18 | TGTGCCAGCAGTCCGGCGGGCCAGGCGACCTATAGCAATCAGCCCCAGCATTTT | CASSPAGQATYSNQPQHF
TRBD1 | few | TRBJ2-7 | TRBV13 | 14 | TGTGCCAGCAGCTTAGACAGGGGAAGCTACGAGCAGTACTTC | CASSLDRGSYEQYF
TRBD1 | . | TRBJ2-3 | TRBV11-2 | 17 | TGTGCCAGCAGCTTAGCCCCACAGGGGGTGTTGGGAGATACGCAGTATTTT | CASSLAPQGVLGDTQYF
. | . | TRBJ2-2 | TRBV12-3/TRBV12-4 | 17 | TGTGCCAGCAGTTTAGTTTGGGTTTACAGCAACACCGGGGAGCTGTTTTTT | CASSLVWVYSNTGELFF
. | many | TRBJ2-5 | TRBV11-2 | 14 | TGTGCCAGCAGCTTAGAACGGACATCGGAGACCCAGTACTTC | CASSLERTSETQYF
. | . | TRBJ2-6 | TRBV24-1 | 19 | TGTGCCACCAGTGGTAATATTGGAGGGGCGACCTCTGGGGCCAACGTCCTGACTTTC | CATSGNIGGATSGANVLTF
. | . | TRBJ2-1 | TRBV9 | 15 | TGTGCCAGCAGCGTAGAGGCAGGTTTGAGGGATGAGCAGTTCTTC | CASSVEAGLRDEQFF
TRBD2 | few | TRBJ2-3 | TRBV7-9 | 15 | TGTGCCAGCCTGGAAGCGGGACCATACACAGATACGCAGTATTTT | CASLEAGPYTDTQYF
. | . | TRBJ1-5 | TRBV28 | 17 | TGTGCCAGCAGTTTATATCCAGAAATGAATAGCAATCAGCCCCAGCATTTT | CASSLYPEMNSNQPQHF